This T cell receptor (beta chain) came from a study of blood T cell repertoires in COVID-19 (dated by TCRdb to 2018 to 2020). With respect to the entire study: Collaborator samples came from the United States, Italy and Spain and covered acute and convalescent phases of COVID-19. The material from the prospective study consisted of cDNA or gDNA derived from T cells, B-cell-depleted T cells, or PBMCs. HLA class I and class II types, where available, came from metadata supplied by the sample provider rather than from assay-based typing. The repertoires were released in a freely available public database intended as a resource for research on the immune response to SARS-CoV-2. Sample metadata almost always included a de-identified subject ID, COVID-19 status, age in years and sex. Samples came from the ongoing ImmuneRACE study (first 160 participants) plus 1,254 subjects from 6 global collaborators. The dataset comprised deeply sampled blood TCRbeta repertoires from subjects exposed to, actively infected with, or recovered from COVID-19. The paper's findings and limits, for the study overall: Clinical and demographic metadata were provided uncurated, with the amount varying by source and participant.

The CDR3, cysteine through phenylalanine, is 15 amino acids long. Kept here is only the CDR3 DNA, which spans 45 bases and is read in frame from base 1. The V end gives up 8 bases and the J end 2 bases, leaving 8 bases in the junction not matched to a gene. CDR1 and CDR2 (WSHSY, SAAADI) derive from the germline V gene. TCRbeta CDR3 regions were amplified from genomic DNA using the immunoSEQ Assay, a bias-controlled multiplex PCR. Per the source publication's procedure: The number of nucleated cells in each sample was estimated from the amplification of reference gene primers within the assay. To quantify the absolute abundance of each unique TCRbeta CDR3 rearrangement, sequence reads were collapsed and filtered. For each sample, productive Simpson clonality was calculated as the square root of Simpson's diversity index across productive rearrangements. TCRdb obtained this table from immuneACCESS and retained in-frame rearrangements with V and J assigned. These tables miss some clones; where compared with another copy, unresolved V genes account for less than half of the shortfall, and the remainder is unexplained. That table furnishes V, J and clone size, whereas the DNA furnished D and trimming. The sample profile shows 200,000 to 250,000 clones; 80% to 90% of them were found once. Jointly, the top ten make up nearly 20% of the sample.

Whole blood was collected in K2EDTA tubes by collaborating institutions according to the institutions' own protocols. For TCRbeta analysis, collaborators shipped samples in one of three forms: frozen whole blood, isolated PBMCs, or DNA extracted from either of those sample types. A note on this clone: What this receptor recognizes is not known. Within one base of it there is no much larger clone, and no base qualities were kept.

Sequencing used peripheral blood. The chain is made from TRBV10-2 and TRBJ1-5; TRBD1 aligns with 8 central bases. The TCR comes from a man aged 30-40 years with active or convalescent COVID-19. The sequenced DNA is TGCGCCAGCCAAAGAGGACAGGGTGGCAATCAGCCCCAGCATTTT. Protein translation: CASQRGQGGNQPQHF.